The present entry profiles one TCR beta chain with its context. The data derive from a study of blood T cell repertoires in COVID-19. This table comes from immunoSEQ multiplex PCR, and its TCRdb copy is limited to in-frame clones, with some not included. Of about 370,000 clones in the sample, 89% were seen once. The CDR3 length is 11 residues. V lost 0 bases, J lost 14 bases, and 10 bases lay in between. CDR1 LNHNV and CDR2 YYDKDF come from the germline V gene (reference sequence). V and J are TRBV15 and TRBJ1-2, with TRBD1 as a possible D gene (5 bases). This sequence was found in a woman in her 30s who had recovered from COVID-19. Sequencing used PBMCs or T cells enriched from blood (not recorded which). The CDR3 DNA follows: TGTGCCACCAGCAGAGATGGCAGGGCAACCTTC. Protein product: CATSRDGRATF.